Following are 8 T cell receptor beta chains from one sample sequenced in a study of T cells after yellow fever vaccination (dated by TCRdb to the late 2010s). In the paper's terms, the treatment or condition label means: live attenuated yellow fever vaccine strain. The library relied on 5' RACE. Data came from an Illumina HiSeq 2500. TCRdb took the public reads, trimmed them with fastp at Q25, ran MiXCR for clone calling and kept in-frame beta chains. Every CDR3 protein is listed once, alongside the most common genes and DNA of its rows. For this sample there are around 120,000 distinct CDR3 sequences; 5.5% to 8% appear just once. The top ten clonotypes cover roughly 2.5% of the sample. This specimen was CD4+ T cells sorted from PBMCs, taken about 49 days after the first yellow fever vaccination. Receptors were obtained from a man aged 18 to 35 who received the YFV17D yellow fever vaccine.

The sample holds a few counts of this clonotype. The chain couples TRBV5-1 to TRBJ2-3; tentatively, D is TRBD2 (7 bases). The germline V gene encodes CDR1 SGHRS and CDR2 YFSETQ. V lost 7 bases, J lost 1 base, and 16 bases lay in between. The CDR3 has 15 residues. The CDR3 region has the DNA TGCGCCAGCTCACGACGGGGGGCAGGCACAGATACGCAGTATTTT. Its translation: CASSRRGAGTDTQYF.

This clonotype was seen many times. CDR3 nucleotides: TGTGCCAGCAGCCCCGGGTTACAGGGGGCAATGTCCGGGGAGCTGTTTTTT. This gives the protein CASSPGLQGAMSGELFF. The chain couples TRBV11-1 to TRBJ2-2; TRBD1 matches at 9 bases. The CDR3 runs 17 residues. The germline V gene has CDR1 SGHAT and CDR2 FQDESV (reference sequence). The trim removed 5 bases at V and 6 bases at J, leaving 13 bases unmatched.

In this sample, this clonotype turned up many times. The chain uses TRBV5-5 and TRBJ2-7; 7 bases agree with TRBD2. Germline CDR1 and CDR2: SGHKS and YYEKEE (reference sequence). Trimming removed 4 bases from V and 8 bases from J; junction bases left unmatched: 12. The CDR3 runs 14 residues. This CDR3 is CASSPGGTTTQQYF. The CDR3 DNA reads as TGTGCCAGCAGCCCGGGCGGGACTACGACTCAGCAGTACTTC.

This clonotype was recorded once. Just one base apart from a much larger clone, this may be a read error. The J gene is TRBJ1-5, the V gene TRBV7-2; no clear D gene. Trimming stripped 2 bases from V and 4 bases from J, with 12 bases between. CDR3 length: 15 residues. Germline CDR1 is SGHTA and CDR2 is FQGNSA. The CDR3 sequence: CASSLIGIQNQPQHF. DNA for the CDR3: TGTGCCAGCAGCTTAATCGGTATCCAGAATCAGCCCCAGCATTTT.

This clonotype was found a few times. CDR3 coding DNA: TGTGCCAGTAGTATGGGCCCTAGCGGGGGGGCCCAAAACATTCAGTACTTC. As protein: CASSMGPSGGAQNIQYF. The V gene is TRBV19, the J gene TRBJ2-4; 12 bases are shared with TRBD2. The CDR3 is 17 amino acids. V trimming: 3 bases; J trimming: 5 bases; junction bases outside the gene matches: 8. Germline V gives CDR1 LNHDA, CDR2 SQIVND (reference sequence).

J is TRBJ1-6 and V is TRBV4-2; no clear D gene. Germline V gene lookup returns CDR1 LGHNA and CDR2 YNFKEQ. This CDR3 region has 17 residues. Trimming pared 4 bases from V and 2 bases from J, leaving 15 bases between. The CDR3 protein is CASSRQTRGAYNSPLHF. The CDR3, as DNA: TGTGCCAGCAGCCGCCAAACCCGCGGGGCCTATAATTCACCCCTCCACTTT.

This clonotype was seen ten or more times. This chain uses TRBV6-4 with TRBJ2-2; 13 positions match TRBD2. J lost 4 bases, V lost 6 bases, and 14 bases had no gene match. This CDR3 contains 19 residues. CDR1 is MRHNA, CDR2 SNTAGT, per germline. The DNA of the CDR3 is TGTGCCAGCAGCCCCTCCGGGACTAGCGGGGTAATAGGCACCGGGGAGCTGTTTTTT. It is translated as CASSPSGTSGVIGTGELFF.

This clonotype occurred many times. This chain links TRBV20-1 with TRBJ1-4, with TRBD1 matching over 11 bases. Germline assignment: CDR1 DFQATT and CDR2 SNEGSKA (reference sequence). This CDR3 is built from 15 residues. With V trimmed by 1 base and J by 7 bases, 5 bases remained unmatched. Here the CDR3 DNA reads TGCAGTGCTAGAGGACCGGGACAGGGGGTTGAAAAACTGTTTTTT. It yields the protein CSARGPGQGVEKLFF.